This TCR beta chain was sequenced during a study of shared clonotypes between healthy human individuals (TCRdb year 2020). For the study in its entirety: The cohort comprised two women and a few men aged 18 to 49 years. For each donor, three plates each were used for CD4 naive and CD4 memory, two plates were used for CD8 naive, and one plate was used for CD8 memory. Blood TCR repertoires of four to six healthy adults were deeply sequenced to estimate repertoire size and the extent of clonotype sharing between individuals. Different laboratories and diverse techniques were used to prepare libraries and sequence TCR repertoires, to increase sequencing depth and limit assay-specific biases. Leukapheresis yielded between about 0.85 and 10 billion PBMCs per donor.

Trimming removed 4 bases from V and 2 bases from J, leaving 9 bases between the germline ends. The germline V gene gives CDR1 as SGHRS and CDR2 as YFSETQ. The CDR3 numbers 13 residues from cysteine through phenylalanine. Kept here is only the CDR3 DNA, which spans 39 bases and is read in frame from base 1. The paper's findings and limits, for the study overall: Compared with non-shared clonotypes, the clonotypes found in all four sorted-subset donors had higher generation probabilities. Pairwise subsampling led to the expectation that sequencing depth would affect the degree of clonotype sharing among donors. The small number of donors limited the genetic and exposure-history diversity represented. Incomplete sequencing was indicated by rarefaction of sorted-subset datasets, despite the large sequencing depth. Sampling was restricted to blood, and TCR repertoires in tissues likely differ from the TCR repertoires found in blood. Across a few donors, around 5% of naive CD4, roughly 3.5% of naive CD8, around 2.5% of memory CD4, and under 0.45% of memory CD8 clonotypes were shared. Larger estimated clonotype richness was generally found for naive subsets than for memory subsets.

This clone was seen repeatedly, ten times or more. The target of this receptor is not known. It has no much larger one-base neighbor in the sample; base qualities were not kept. The same CDR3 is also encoded by other DNA sequences in this sample. Donors were healthy HIV-negative adults with no recently reported acute infections or vaccinations. All donors were Caucasian adults living in Nashville, Tennessee, USA. CD4+ T cells were enriched through magnetic negative selection, after which naive cells were positively selected on CD45RA and the remaining negative fraction served as the memory subset. After blood collection by leukapheresis, PBMCs were isolated using Ficoll-Histopaque density gradient centrifugation and then cryopreserved in the vapor phase of liquid nitrogen. Analytical flow cytometry was used to check the purity and quantity of every magnetically sorted T cell population. Each sorted fraction had its genomic DNA isolated and then quantified by UV absorbance on a Nanodrop 2000c.

TCR CDR3 regions were amplified from genomic DNA by multiplex PCR using the deep immunoSEQ assay. For each cell subset, the extracted genomic DNA was distributed evenly across all wells of several immunoSEQ 96-well plates, and each plate served as one replicate. For sorted subsets, approximately 190 ng genomic DNA, equal to 25,000 to 35,000 T cell genomes, was loaded into each replicate PCR. The purified libraries were quantified using a Qubit 3.0 fluorometer, sized with a Bioanalyzer 2100, and then quantified again using the KAPA Library Quantification kit. Every immunoSEQ 96-well plate was sequenced on a separate single-read 150-cycle Illumina NextSeq 550 flow cell. Processing in the source paper ran as follows. Because the immunoSEQ output included only junctional sequences and no quality scores, the filtering could not be the same as the filtering used for full-length reads. Sequences were annotated with PyIR, a Python wrapper for IgBLAST v1.9, and V/J genes and CDR3 were assigned using IMGT germline references. Reads with weak V/J assignments (E-value above 1e-6), missing CDR3, stop codons, out-of-frame junctions, or ambiguous translated residues were removed. V3J clonotypes were defined as sequences sharing the same inferred V gene, J gene, and CDR3 amino acid sequence. The percentage overlap between two repertoires was calculated by dividing the number of shared unique clonotypes by the size of the smaller repertoire. Three approaches were used to assess repertoire richness: RTK rarefaction, the Chao1 estimator, and Recon v2.1 estimates of unobserved clonotypes. For all TCRbeta clonotypes obtained by the gDNA method from a few donors, generation probabilities were computed with OLGA. Sourced from immuneACCESS, this table was stored by TCRdb with only in-frame sequences that have V and J called. A share of the clones is absent; for the studies checked, an unresolved V gene accounts for under half, and the remainder has no known explanation. The V and J calls and clone size are taken from that table; D and trimming were inferred from the DNA. For this sample the table gives 550,000 to 850,000 clones, of which around 72% were detected only once. The top ten clonotypes cover 1.7% of the sample.

The material sequenced was memory CD4+ T cells sorted from blood. This specimen's cell subset or site label, interpreted: CD45RA-negative fraction. The rearranged segments are TRBV5-1 and TRBJ1-1, with TRBD1 as a weak D call on 5 bases. The receptor was derived from a woman in her 30s in good health. Here the CDR3 is given as CASSPRGNTEAFF. The DNA reads TGCGCCAGCAGCCCGAGGGGAAACACTGAAGCTTTCTTT.